The clone carrying this T cell receptor (beta chain) showed up many times. Antigen: not known. The CDR3 length is 16 residues. V shed 1 base and J 8 bases; nucleotides not matched to a gene: 7. CDR1 and CDR2 (germline): DFQATT, SNEGSKA (reference sequence). Documented treatment: skin biopsy from PPD injection site in Mantoux-positive individual. Cells were not sorted; total RNA input targeted about 1 to 1,100 ng. The library had UMIs added by 3' ligation of an oligonucleotide to TCR cDNA. Biopsied sites were PPD injections in people with a positive Mantoux test. Reverse transcription of blood and skin TCR RNA was primed at alpha and beta constant regions. Each CDR3 protein is one row after TCRdb ran MiXCR on the UMI-ligation and nested PCR reads. Of about 20,000 distinct CDR3 sequences listed, roughly 9.8% are singletons. This record belongs to a study of naive and memory T cell subsets. Whole-study results and caveats: Far more TCRs reportedly came from tuberculin skin test site biopsies. Tuberculin site TCR excess was interpreted as type IV hypersensitivity infiltration.

V usage is TRBV20-1 and J usage is TRBJ2-4; 14 positions agree with TRBD2. The sample was skin, taken from a tuberculin skin test site. This receptor was identified in an adult in good health. The DNA of the CDR3 is TGCAGTGCTAGAGGGGGGACTAGCGGGAGTTTGGACATTCAGTACTTC. Translating gives CSARGGTSGSLDIQYF.